Following are 15 T cell receptor beta chains from one sample sequenced in a study of cytotoxic CD8 clonotypes in ibrutinib-treated CLL. The assay was immunoSEQ multiplex PCR, and TCRdb's table has in-frame clones only and misses some. The repertoire holds roughly 23,000 clones, with about three quarters as singletons. The sample in question was PBMCs, obtained before ibrutinib treatment. Every receptor here comes from a human donor with chronic lymphocytic leukemia.

The CDR3 nucleotides are TGCGCCAGCAGCAAAACCCCGGGACAGGGTGCCTACGAGCAGTACTTC. Protein sequence: CASSKTPGQGAYEQYF. J is TRBJ2-7 and V is TRBV5-1, with TRBD1 identical over 9 bases. The CDR3 extends over 16 amino acids. Germline assignment: CDR1 SGHRS and CDR2 YFSETQ. V shed 4 bases and J 2 bases; nucleotides not matched to a gene: 10.

The chain has TRBV30 and TRBJ2-3, with no clear D. The germline V gene has CDR1 GTSNPN and CDR2 SVGIG (reference sequence). The CDR3 extends over 12 amino acids. Trimming took off 2 bases at V and 9 bases at J, with 12 bases between the two ends. CDR3 amino acids: CAWSILGRTQYF. The DNA of the CDR3 is TGTGCCTGGAGTATTTTAGGGCGAACGCAGTATTTT.

The rearrangement joins TRBV19 to TRBJ1-1; no clear D gene. The CDR3 sequence is 12 residues long. V lost 6 bases to trimming and J lost 5 bases, with 10 bases between them. Germline V gives CDR1 LNHDA, CDR2 SQIVND (reference sequence). The CDR3 sequence is CASSPLGTEAFF. The DNA for the CDR3 is TGTGCCAGTAGCCCCCTCGGTACTGAAGCTTTCTTT.

This clone was detected once. The gene calls are TRBV7-9 and TRBJ1-1; D is unresolved. CDR1 and CDR2 (germline): SEHNR, FQNEAQ (reference sequence). The CDR3 totals 13 residues. Trimming took 1 base from V and 5 from J, leaving 8 bases between them. Here the CDR3 DNA reads TGTGCCAGCAGCTTAGTGGCAGCTACTGAAGCTTTCTTT. This codes for CASSLVAATEAFF.

The chain joins TRBV9 to TRBJ1-4; D gene uncertain. The CDR3 sequence is 14 residues long. Looked up from germline, CDR1 is SGDLS and CDR2 is YYNGEE. Trimming cost V 2 bases and J 7 bases, with 12 bases left between them. As DNA, the CDR3 is TGTGCCAGCAGCGTTGACCCTATGCGTGAAAAACTGTTTTTT. Translated: CASSVDPMREKLFF.

The genes are TRBV6-5 and TRBJ2-7, with D maybe TRBD2 (6 bases). This CDR3 comprises 12 residues. Germline CDR1 is MNHEY and CDR2 is SVGAGI. V was shortened by 6 bases and J by 4 bases, with 10 bases between the two germline ends. The CDR3 bases are TGTGCCAGCAGACGGGAGAAGTACGAGCAGTACTTC. Translation gives CASRREKYEQYF.

The DNA of the CDR3 is TGTGCCAGCAGCCGTCCGGGACAGTTGTCTGAAGCTTTCTTT. It codes for CASSRPGQLSEAFF. This chain uses TRBV5-6 with TRBJ1-1, with 7 bases lining up with TRBD1. Germline CDR1 and CDR2: SGHDT and YYEEEE. The CDR3 is 14 amino acids. V lost 4 bases, J lost 6 bases, and 9 bases stayed unmatched.

The rearrangement uses TRBV5-1 and TRBJ2-1; no reliable D call. Deletions cut 0 bases from V and 8 bases from J, with 12 bases between. Germline CDR1 is SGHRS and CDR2 is YFSETQ. The CDR3 length is 14 residues. CDR3 nucleotide sequence: TGCGCCAGCAGCTTGGCGGTAGTGACCGATGAGCAGTTCTTC. This translates into CASSLAVVTDEQFF.

This clone appeared a single time. The V call is TRBV14, the J call TRBJ2-1; D is unresolved. The V end lost 0 bases, the J end lost 1 base, and 10 bases lay between the germline ends. Germline CDR1 is SGHDN and CDR2 is FVKESK. The CDR3 extends over 16 amino acids. As DNA, the CDR3 is TGTGCCAGCAGCCAAGACAGACGGGCATCCTACAATGAGCAGTTCTTC. Residues: CASSQDRRASYNEQFF.

The V gene is TRBV11-2, the J gene TRBJ2-1; 9 positions match TRBD2. The CDR3 sequence is 16 residues long. The V segment lost 5 bases and the J segment 4 bases; nucleotides outside the gene matches: 9. Germline-derived CDR1 and CDR2 are SGHAT and FQNNGV. CDR3 in DNA: TGTGCCAGCAGCCGCCACGGGACTAGCCGATACAATGAGCAGTTCTTC. This sequence encodes CASSRHGTSRYNEQFF. Together with reference TRBV11-2 and TRBJ2-1, the CDR3 gives the full variable domain: EAGVAQSPRYKIIEKRQSVAFWCNPISGHATLYWYQQILGQGPKLLIQFQNNGVVDDSQLPKDRFSAERLKGVDSTLKIQPAKLEDSAVYLCASSRHGTSRYNEQFFGPGTRLTVL.

The chain links TRBV5-1 to TRBJ2-7; 9 bases line up with TRBD1. The CDR3 is 16 residues long. Germline V gene sequence: CDR1 SGHRS, CDR2 YFSETQ. The ends lost 4 bases at V and 0 bases at J; junction bases unmatched: 8. CDR3 sequence reads: CASSLIPGQGSYEQYF. In DNA, the CDR3 is TGCGCCAGCAGCCTAATCCCGGGACAGGGCTCCTACGAGCAGTACTTC.

J is TRBJ1-1 and V is TRBV7-3; 7 positions agree with TRBD1. In germline, CDR1 is SGHTA, CDR2 FQGTGA. The CDR3 has 12 residues. The V and J ends lost 5 bases and 11 bases, in that order; junction bases with no gene match: 8. CDR3 sequence reads: CASSQQGLTAFF. CDR3 DNA: TGTGCCAGCAGCCAACAGGGGTTGACGGCTTTCTTT.

This chain uses TRBV27 with TRBJ2-1; 10 bases are shared with TRBD2. In germline, CDR1 is MNHEY, CDR2 SMNVEV (reference sequence). V was clipped by 5 bases and J by 5 bases; unmatched bases: 12. This CDR3 is 17 amino acids long. CDR3 residues: CASSQLAGAVTHNEQFF. CDR3 nucleotide sequence: TGTGCCAGCAGTCAGCTAGCGGGAGCCGTTACACACAATGAGCAGTTCTTC.

The rearrangement joins TRBV7-9 to TRBJ1-1; a weak D match, TRBD1 (5 bases). The germline V and J ends were trimmed by 6 bases and 2 bases, with 13 bases remaining between them. Germline CDR1 is SEHNR and CDR2 is FQNEAQ (reference sequence). CDR3 length equals 14 residues. CDR3 sequence: CASRFGTGNTEAFF. The DNA for the CDR3 is TGTGCCAGCAGGTTTGGGACGGGAAACACTGAAGCTTTCTTT.

The chain couples TRBV5-1 to TRBJ1-4; D uncertain. CDR1 is SGHRS and CDR2 is YFSETQ in the germline V gene. Trimming pared 2 bases from V and 5 bases from J, leaving 16 bases between. The CDR3 has 16 amino acids. The DNA of the CDR3 is TGCGCCAGCAGCTTTCGGTTAAGGGTGGGCAATGAAAAACTGTTTTTT. Protein: CASSFRLRVGNEKLFF.